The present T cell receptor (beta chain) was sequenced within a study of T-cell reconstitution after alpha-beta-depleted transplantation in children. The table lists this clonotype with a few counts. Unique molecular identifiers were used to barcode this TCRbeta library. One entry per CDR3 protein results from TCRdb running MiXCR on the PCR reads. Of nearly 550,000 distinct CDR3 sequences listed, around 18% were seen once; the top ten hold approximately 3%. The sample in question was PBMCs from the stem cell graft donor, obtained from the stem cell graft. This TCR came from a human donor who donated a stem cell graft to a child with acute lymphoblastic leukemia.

The CDR3, as DNA: TGTGCCAGCAGTTACTCGAGTTTCCACAGGGATTTGTCACCCCTCCACTTT. It yields the protein CASSYSSFHRDLSPLHF. The rearrangement links TRBV6-5 to TRBJ1-6, with D tentatively TRBD1 (6 bases). This CDR3 spans 17 amino acids. V was shortened by 0 bases and J by 10 bases, with 19 bases between the two germline ends. In germline, CDR1 is MNHEY, CDR2 SVGAGI.